The subject of this entry is one TCR beta chain. The data belong to a study of T cell changes during pregnancy in multiple sclerosis. Method: immunoSEQ multiplex PCR; TCRdb's copy keeps in-frame clones and lacks some. The repertoire holds about 44,000 clones, with roughly 96% as singletons. The CDR3 has 12 amino acids. V was cut by 4 bases and J by 3 bases, with 7 bases left in between. Germline V gene data show CDR1 as SQVTM and CDR2 as ANQGSEA. The clonotype originates from a female donor with multiple sclerosis, enrolled in a pregnancy study. The specimen was peripheral blood, collected in the second trimester of pregnancy. The genes are TRBV29-1 and TRBJ2-1; D gene unclear. The CDR3 region is CSVALGYNEQFF. CDR3 bases: TGCAGCGTTGCCCTAGGCTACAATGAGCAGTTCTTC.